Listed here are 10 T cell receptor beta chains from one sample, sequenced in a study of Graves' ophthalmopathy and Graves' hyperthyroidism. Amplifying from RNA transcripts, the study obtained TCR beta CDR3 regions. First-round RT-PCR employed HTBI primers, with a second-round multiplex PCR after it. In TCRdb, the multiplex PCR reads were re-called with MiXCR into one record per CDR3 protein. This sample has about 620,000 distinct CDR3 sequences; 22% occur once, and the top ten carry more than 5.5%. The sequenced sample was peripheral blood. The origin of the receptors is a woman between 18 and 30 years old with stable Graves' hyperthyroidism. Some clones in this sample may be carry-over from other donors' samples.

In this sample, this clonotype turned up many times. This chain uses TRBV29-1 with TRBJ2-7, with 8 bases identical to TRBD1. The V segment lost 0 bases and the J segment 0 bases; nucleotides outside the gene matches: 1. Germline values: CDR1 SQVTM, CDR2 ANQGSEA. The CDR3 runs 14 residues. In nucleotides, the CDR3 is TGCAGCGTTGAAGAGCAGGGGGCCTCCTACGAGCAGTACTTC. Protein: CSVEEQGASYEQYF.

Worth noting for this clonotype: As the CDR3 is not closed by the conserved phenylalanine or tryptophan, this likely results from a read error. The CDR3: CASSFRGGTEAFL. In DNA, the CDR3 is TGTGCCAGCAGCTTCCGGGGAGGGACTGAAGCTTTCTTG. V and J are TRBV5-4 and TRBJ1-1; D call uncertain. The CDR3 has 13 amino acids. Trimming cost V 2 bases and J 5 bases, with 10 bases left between them. Germline assignment: CDR1 SGHNT and CDR2 YYREEE (reference sequence).

This clonotype was observed a handful of times. V usage is TRBV29-1 and J usage is TRBJ1-2; 7 bases are a match to TRBD1. CDR3 length: 14 residues. CDR1 is SQVTM and CDR2 is ANQGSEA in the germline V gene. With V trimmed by 6 bases and J by 0 bases, 7 bases remained unmatched. The CDR3 bases are TGCAGCGTCTGGGACAGATCAGCTAACTATGGCTACACCTTC. It yields the protein CSVWDRSANYGYTF.

The chain links TRBV11-2 to TRBJ2-2, with 10 bases fitting TRBD2. Germline V lookup: CDR1 SGHAT, CDR2 FQNNGV. After removal of 5 bases from V and 6 bases from J, the junction contained 9 bases not matched to a gene. The CDR3 is made up of 16 amino acids. The DNA for the CDR3 is TGTGCCAGCAGCCCCAGCGGGGGGGCAGACGCCGGGGAGCTGTTTTTT. This gives the protein CASSPSGGADAGELFF.

Regarding this clonotype: This may stem from a read error, because a much larger clone lies one nucleotide away. The chain links TRBV2 to TRBJ1-6; no definite D call. The CDR3 is 11 residues long. The germline V gene encodes CDR1 SNHLY and CDR2 FYNNEI. Trimming took 8 bases from V and 10 from J, leaving 9 bases between them. CDR3 residues: CASCIRSPLHF. CDR3 sequence (DNA): TGTGCCAGCTGTATCAGATCACCCCTCCACTTT.

The table lists this clonotype with many counts. The chain joins TRBV11-2 to TRBJ1-2; 7 nucleotides line up with TRBD1. The CDR3 contains 15 residues. J was trimmed by 5 bases and V by 3 bases; bases with no gene match: 9. CDR1 and CDR2 (germline): SGHAT, FQNNGV. Here the CDR3 reads CASSLEGQNLYGYTF. The CDR3 coding sequence is TGTGCCAGCAGCTTGGAGGGACAGAACCTTTATGGCTACACCTTC.

As concerns this clonotype: Possible read error: a much larger clone is one base away. This chain joins TRBV13 and TRBJ2-5; D call uncertain. This CDR3 contains 13 residues. Germline V gene data show CDR1 as PRHDT and CDR2 as FYEKMQ (reference sequence). In nucleotides, the CDR3 is TGTGCCAGCAGCAATAATGCTCACGAGACCCAGGACTTC. This encodes CASSNNAHETQDF. Based on the CDR3 plus reference TRBV13 and TRBJ2-5, the full variable domain is AAGVIQSPRHLIKEKRETATLKCYPIPRHDTVYWYQQGPGQDPQFLISFYEKMQSDKGSIPDRFSAQQFSDYHSELNMSSLELGDSALYFCASSNNAHETQDFGPGTRLLVL.

This clonotype was observed at least ten times. The V gene is TRBV11-2, the J gene TRBJ2-7, with D perhaps TRBD2 (6 bases). The ends were cut back, 2 bases at V and 1 base at J, with 12 bases in the middle. This CDR3 region has 15 residues. Germline values: CDR1 SGHAT, CDR2 FQNNGV. In DNA form, the CDR3 reads TGTGCCAGCAGCTTAATCGGACGGGAGTCCTACGAGCAGTACTTC. Translating it yields CASSLIGRESYEQYF.

In its sample, this clonotype was seen a few times. The V gene is TRBV5-1, the J gene TRBJ2-2; 11 nucleotides agree with TRBD2. Germline trimming cut 4 bases from V and 5 bases from J; bases unmatched to any gene: 7. Germline values: CDR1 SGHRS, CDR2 YFSETQ. The CDR3 is made up of 16 amino acids. The CDR3 protein is CASSQLAGVGTGELFF. CDR3 nucleotides: TGCGCCAGCAGCCAACTAGCGGGAGTCGGTACCGGGGAGCTGTTTTTT.

This clonotype was seen at least ten times. This sequence joins TRBV20-1 and TRBJ1-6, with TRBD1 as a possible D gene (6 bases). Germline V gives CDR1 DFQATT, CDR2 SNEGSKA (reference sequence). The V end was cut by 4 bases, the J end by 7 bases, with 14 bases between. The CDR3 spans 14 residues. The CDR3 nucleotides read TGCAGTGCTATTCCGGGGGGCCCAAATTCACCCCTCCACTTT. Translated, it gives CSAIPGGPNSPLHF.